A selection of T cell receptor beta chains follows, all from one sample in a study of blood T cell repertoires in COVID-19. The data were produced by immunoSEQ multiplex PCR, yet TCRdb's version contains in-frame clones alone and is incomplete. The repertoire holds tens of thousands of clones, with 88% as singletons. Source material: peripheral blood. All receptors derive from a human donor in a cohort sampled during active COVID-19. Both conserved end residues are part of each CDR3. Fields, in order: clone size, V gene, D gene, J gene, CDR3 protein, CDR3 DNA. The D gene is left open where the match is weak. Size is stated for part of the rows, as once, few or many counts, or as a class when the clone is expanded.

NA	TRBV4-1	NA	TRBJ1-1	CASSQVRGALSEAFF	TGCGCCAGCAGCCAAGTCCGGGGGGCGCTTTCTGAAGCTTTCTTT
NA	TRBV7-2	TRBD2	TRBJ2-5	CASSPTPLAGGRETQYF	TGTGCCAGCAGCCCCACTCCTCTAGCGGGGGGCAGGGAGACCCAGTACTTC
NA	TRBV5-1	NA	TRBJ2-3	CASSLGLPFTDTQYF	TGCGCCAGCAGCTTGGGTCTCCCCTTCACAGATACGCAGTATTTT
few	TRBV7-3	NA	TRBJ2-3	CASSPGLLRTDTQYF	TGTGCCAGCAGCCCGGGACTCCTGAGGACAGATACGCAGTATTTT
NA	TRBV28	NA	TRBJ2-4	CASSLAGNIQYF	TGTGCCAGCAGTTTAGCAGGGAACATTCAGTACTTC
NA	TRBV25-1	NA	TRBJ1-1	CASSEPDRPKAFF	TGTGCCAGCAGTGAACCTGACAGACCAAAAGCTTTCTTT
NA	TRBV5-1	NA	TRBJ2-1	CASSSEPGSSYNEQFF	TGCGCCAGCAGCTCCGAACCGGGGTCCTCCTACAATGAGCAGTTCTTC
NA	TRBV2	NA	TRBJ1-3	CASSDGNRLSGNTIYF	TGTGCCAGCAGTGACGGTAACCGCCTCTCTGGAAACACCATATATTTT
NA	TRBV9	NA	TRBJ1-1	CASSTQERVRTEAFF	TGTGCCAGCAGCACACAAGAACGGGTTCGAACTGAAGCTTTCTTT
NA	TRBV3-1/TRBV3-2	NA	TRBJ1-4	CASSQGQINEKLFF	TGTGCCAGCAGCCAAGGCCAGATCAATGAAAAACTGTTTTTT
NA	TRBV1	NA	TRBJ2-3	CTSSQVHPPGSDTQYF	TGCACCAGCAGCCAAGTGCACCCCCCCGGGAGCGATACGCAGTATTTT
NA	TRBV7-9	TRBD2	TRBJ2-5	CASSLTSGRAWETQYF	TGTGCCAGCAGCTTAACTAGCGGGAGGGCCTGGGAGACCCAGTACTTC
NA	TRBV6-5	NA	TRBJ2-2	CASSYQGANTGELFF	TGTGCCAGCAGTTACCAGGGCGCGAACACCGGGGAGCTGTTTTTT
NA	TRBV7-2	TRBD1	TRBJ1-3	CASSATGGSGNTIYF	TGTGCCAGCAGCGCAACAGGGGGCTCTGGAAACACCATATATTTT
NA	TRBV9	TRBD1	TRBJ2-2	CASSVGPGQGLANTGELFF	TGTGCCAGCAGCGTAGGACCGGGACAGGGACTCGCGAACACCGGGGAGCTGTTTTTT
NA	TRBV11-3	TRBD1	TRBJ2-5	CASSLGSGSGGEETQYF	TGTGCCAGCAGCTTAGGATCAGGCTCAGGGGGCGAGGAGACCCAGTACTTC
NA	TRBV5-1	NA	TRBJ2-1	CASSETIPRGEQFF	TGCGCCAGCAGCGAGACGATACCCCGGGGTGAGCAGTTCTTC
NA	TRBV2	NA	TRBJ2-2	CASSGTGGGFGELFF	TGTGCCAGCAGTGGCACAGGGGGAGGGTTCGGGGAGCTGTTTTTT
NA	TRBV5-4	TRBD2	TRBJ2-1	CASSLFARVAGKGNEQFF	TGTGCCAGCAGCTTGTTTGCTCGTGTAGCGGGGAAGGGGAATGAGCAGTTCTTC
NA	TRBV12-3/TRBV12-4	NA	TRBJ1-1	CASAIAEAFF	TGTGCCAGCGCCATAGCTGAAGCTTTCTTT
NA	TRBV20-1	TRBD1	TRBJ2-7	CSASPRDRVTYEQYF	TGCAGTGCTAGTCCGCGGGACAGGGTTACCTACGAGCAGTACTTC
NA	TRBV21-1	NA	TRBJ2-7	CATTTHRGQGEQYF	TGTGCCACTACGACCCACAGGGGGCAGGGAGAGCAGTACTTC
few	TRBV7-9	NA	TRBJ2-7	CASSLVIESGYF	TGTGCCAGCAGCTTAGTGATCGAGAGTGGGTACTTC
NA	TRBV19	TRBD1	TRBJ2-1	CASNKGQGTYNEQFF	TGTGCCAGTAACAAGGGACAGGGGACTTACAATGAGCAGTTCTTC
NA	TRBV7-9	NA	TRBJ1-2	CASSLEAGYYGYTF	TGTGCCAGCAGCTTAGAGGCAGGCTACTATGGCTACACCTTC
NA	TRBV6-5	NA	TRBJ2-7	CASSSPPWTGIYEQYF	TGTGCCAGCAGTTCACCTCCTTGGACGGGAATCTACGAGCAGTACTTC
once	TRBV5-1	NA	TRBJ2-3	CASSLGQALGDTQYF	TGCGCCAGCAGCTTGGGACAGGCCCTCGGAGATACGCAGTATTTT
once	TRBV6-5	NA	TRBJ1-5	CASSPHYSNQPQHF	TGTGCCAGCAGTCCACATTATAGCAATCAGCCCCAGCATTTT
NA	TRBV6-5	NA	TRBJ1-1	CASSYGQGNTEAFF	TGTGCCAGCAGTTACGGGCAGGGGAACACTGAAGCTTTCTTT
once	TRBV2	NA	TRBJ1-1	CASSVSQVNTEAFF	TGTGCCAGCAGTGTCAGTCAGGTGAACACTGAAGCTTTCTTT
NA	TRBV19	NA	TRBJ1-2	CASLLLDSRPYGYTF	TGTGCCAGTCTACTTTTGGACAGTCGACCGTATGGCTACACCTTC
NA	TRBV6-5	TRBD1	TRBJ2-1	CASRKDRGSYNEQFF	TGTGCCAGCAGAAAAGACAGGGGAAGCTACAATGAGCAGTTCTTC
NA	TRBV9	NA	TRBJ1-1	CASSVGPGMNTEAFF	TGTGCCAGCAGCGTAGGTCCGGGAATGAACACTGAAGCTTTCTTT
NA	TRBV6-5	TRBD1	TRBJ2-1	CATRRDSSYNEQFF	TGTGCCACCAGAAGGGACAGCTCCTACAATGAGCAGTTCTTC
NA	TRBV18	TRBD2	TRBJ2-5	CASSPSLAGEETQYF	TGTGCCAGCTCACCATCACTAGCGGGGGAAGAGACCCAGTACTTC
NA	TRBV7-8	NA	TRBJ1-2	CASSPHRDSYGYTF	TGTGCCAGCAGCCCCCACAGGGATAGCTATGGCTACACCTTC
NA	TRBV7-2	TRBD2	TRBJ2-1	CASSSLPGLGYNEQFF	TGTGCCAGCAGCTCTCTCCCGGGACTAGGCTACAATGAGCAGTTCTTC
once	TRBV11-3	NA	TRBJ2-7	CASSLSTRAYEQYF	TGTGCCAGCAGCTTATCTACTAGAGCCTACGAGCAGTACTTC
NA	TRBV5-5	TRBD2	TRBJ2-1	CASSLVLAGSEQFF	TGTGCCAGCAGCTTGGTCCTAGCGGGGTCTGAGCAGTTCTTC
NA	TRBV5-1	TRBD1	TRBJ2-7	CASSSRQGVTYEQYF	TGCGCCAGCAGCTCCCGACAGGGCGTAACCTACGAGCAGTACTTC
NA	TRBV27	NA	TRBJ2-1	CASSLGGGEQFF	TGTGCCAGCAGTTTGGGGGGGGGCGAGCAGTTCTTC
NA	TRBV5-1	NA	TRBJ2-5	CASSPQAETQYF	TGCGCCAGCAGCCCGCAGGCAGAGACCCAGTACTTC
NA	TRBV3-1/TRBV3-2	TRBD1	TRBJ2-7	CASSQGSDRVYEQYF	TGTGCCAGCAGCCAAGGATCGGACAGGGTTTACGAGCAGTACTTC
NA	TRBV2	NA	TRBJ1-5	CASRPGGGQPQHF	TGTGCCAGCCGACCGGGGGGAGGTCAGCCCCAGCATTTT
NA	TRBV5-1	TRBD2	TRBJ2-5	CASSLGRTSGFQETQYF	TGCGCCAGCAGCTTGGGGAGGACTAGCGGGTTCCAAGAGACCCAGTACTTC
NA	TRBV9	TRBD2	TRBJ2-1	CASSVGIAGGHGEQFF	TGTGCCAGCAGCGTAGGAATAGCGGGGGGGCACGGTGAGCAGTTCTTC
NA	TRBV4-1	TRBD2	TRBJ2-5	CASSQDVAGGSEETQYF	TGCGCCAGCAGCCAAGATGTGGCGGGGGGGTCCGAAGAGACCCAGTACTTC
NA	TRBV13	TRBD2	TRBJ2-1	CASSFSAGGRWGNEQFF	TGTGCCAGCAGCTTCTCAGCGGGAGGACGTTGGGGGAATGAGCAGTTCTTC
NA	TRBV3-1/TRBV3-2	TRBD1	TRBJ2-3	CASSQDDRGREYF	TGTGCCAGCAGCCAAGACGACAGGGGGCGCGAATATTTT